This T cell receptor (beta chain) is from a study of PD-1 blockade in classical Hodgkin lymphoma. Findings of the study overall: Compared with baseline, CD4+ but not CD8+ TCR diversity had risen significantly by C4D1. It was reported that newly diagnosed patients had less baseline TCR diversity than healthy donors.

On this clone itself: Its antigen remains unidentified.

The sample's time point: cycle 4 day 1 (C4D1), after around six weeks of nivolumab. All patients relapsed after autologous stem cell transplantation, and brentuximab vedotin exposure varied. CD8+ T cell isolation from thawed PBMCs was performed by magnetic negative selection. Intravenous delivery of nivolumab at 3 mg/kg to patients occurred every 2 weeks. Using immunoSEQ multiplex PCR, the repertoire was profiled, and TCRdb retains in-frame clones only, with some absent. The sample shows 12,000 or so clones, approximately 84% of them seen only once. The sample was CD8+ T cells from blood, taken before the fourth cycle of nivolumab. The source is a human donor with classical Hodgkin lymphoma. The donor label of this sample is uncertain.

DNA for the CDR3: TGTGCCAGCAGTTTCGGCAGGTGGGAGAGTGGCTACACCTTC. The encoded protein is CASSFGRWESGYTF. The chain combines TRBV27 with TRBJ1-2, with no clear D. From germline, CDR1 is MNHEY and CDR2 SMNVEV (reference sequence). The V end lost 3 bases, the J end lost 7 bases, and 15 bases lay between the germline ends. The CDR3 is made up of 14 amino acids.